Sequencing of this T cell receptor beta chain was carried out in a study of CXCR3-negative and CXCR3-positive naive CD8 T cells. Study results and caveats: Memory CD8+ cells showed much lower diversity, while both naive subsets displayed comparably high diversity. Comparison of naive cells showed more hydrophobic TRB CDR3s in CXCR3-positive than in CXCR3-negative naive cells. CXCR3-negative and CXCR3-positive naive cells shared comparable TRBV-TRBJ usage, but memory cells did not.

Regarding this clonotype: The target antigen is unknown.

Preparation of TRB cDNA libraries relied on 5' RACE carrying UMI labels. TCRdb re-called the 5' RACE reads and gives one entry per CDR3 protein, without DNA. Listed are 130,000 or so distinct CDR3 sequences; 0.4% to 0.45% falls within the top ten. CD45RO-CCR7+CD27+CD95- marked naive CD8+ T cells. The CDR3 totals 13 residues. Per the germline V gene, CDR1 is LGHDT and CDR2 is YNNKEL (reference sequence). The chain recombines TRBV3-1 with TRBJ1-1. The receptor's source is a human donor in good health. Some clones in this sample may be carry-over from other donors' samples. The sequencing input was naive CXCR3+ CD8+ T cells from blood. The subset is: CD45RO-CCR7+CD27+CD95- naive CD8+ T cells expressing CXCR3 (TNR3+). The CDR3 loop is CASSPYDRSEAFF.